This TCR beta chain is from a study of beta chain features in type 1 diabetes. Overall study findings and caveats: Lower insertion and higher deletion counts appeared at VDJ junctions in type 1 diabetes patients.

Sampling consisted of one heparinised blood draw per donor, averaging around 120 mL. Researchers reported sorting CD4+ naive, central memory, regulatory and stem cell-like memory cells via CD45RO/CCR7/CD25/CD127/CD95/CD27. In this sample, this clone turned up a few times. Its target is unknown. The CDR3 has 16 amino acids. Per germline, CDR1 SGHTA and CDR2 FQGNSA. V was clipped by 6 bases and J by 0 bases, with 15 bases between them. The whole isolated RNA underwent reverse transcription, so sequencing captured expressed TCRB transcripts. Samples of naive, central memory and regulatory T cells yielded a mean of about 3.7 million reads. TCRdb's copy holds only in-frame clones and misses some; the assay was immunoSEQ multiplex PCR. The sample has 860,000 or so clones, 17% seen once.

This chain links TRBV7-2 with TRBJ2-1; tentatively, D is TRBD1 (7 bases). The sample comprised naive CD4+ T cells from blood. The TCR sequence derives from a woman aged 18-29 years in good health. The chain's CDR3 is CASSRRRDSSYNEQFF. The DNA for the CDR3 is TGTGCCAGCAGTCGACGGAGGGACAGCTCCTACAATGAGCAGTTCTTC. The full variable domain, with the rest looked up from reference TRBV7-2 and TRBJ2-1, is GAGVSQSPSNKVTEKGKDVELRCDPISGHTALYWYRQSLGQGLEFLIYFQGNSAPDKSGLPSDRFSAERTGGSVSTLTIQRTQQEDSAVYLCASSRRRDSSYNEQFFGPGTRLTVL.